Sequencing of this T cell receptor beta chain was carried out in a study of shared clonotypes between healthy human individuals. Study information: Each donor contributed plates that comprised three CD4 naive, three CD4 memory, two CD8 naive and one CD8 memory.

Using immunoSEQ multiplex PCR, the repertoire was profiled, and TCRdb retains in-frame clones only, with some absent. The sample includes roughly 600,000 clones, roughly 98% seen only once; the top ten take 0.3%. Naive CD8 cells, CD45RO-negative and positively selected for CCR7, excluded terminally differentiated effector memory CD45RA+ cells. Germline CDR1 is SGDLS and CDR2 is YYNGEE. V was shortened by 7 bases and J by 8 bases, with 12 bases between the two germline ends. There are 11 residues in the CDR3. Findings and caveats of the study: When compared with the clonotypes that were shared by all four sorted-subset donors, the non-shared clonotypes turned out to have lower generation probabilities. On the whole, naive subsets had larger estimated richness than memory subsets had. Clonotypes that were shared across four donors made up about 4.5% of naive CD4 clonotypes.

With regard to this clone: No antigen is known for it.

The sequence came from a man aged 30 to 39 in good health. The specimen sequenced was naive CD8+ T cells sorted from blood. The chain couples TRBV9 to TRBJ1-2; D gene unclear. The CDR3 DNA reads TGTGCCAGCTCGGATTACCAGGGCTACACCTTC. Protein product: CASSDYQGYTF.